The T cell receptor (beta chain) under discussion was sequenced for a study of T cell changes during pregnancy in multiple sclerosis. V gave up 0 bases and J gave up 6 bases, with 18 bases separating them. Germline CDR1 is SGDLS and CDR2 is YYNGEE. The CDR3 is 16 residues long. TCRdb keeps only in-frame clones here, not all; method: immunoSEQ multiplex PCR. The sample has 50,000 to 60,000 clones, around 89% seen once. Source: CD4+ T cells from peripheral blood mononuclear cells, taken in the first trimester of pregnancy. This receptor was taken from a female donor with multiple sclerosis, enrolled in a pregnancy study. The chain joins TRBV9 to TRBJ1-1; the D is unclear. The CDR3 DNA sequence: TGTGCCAGCAGCGTAGGGACTCCCCGTTCCGGGGCTGAAGCTTTCTTT. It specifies CASSVGTPRSGAEAFF.